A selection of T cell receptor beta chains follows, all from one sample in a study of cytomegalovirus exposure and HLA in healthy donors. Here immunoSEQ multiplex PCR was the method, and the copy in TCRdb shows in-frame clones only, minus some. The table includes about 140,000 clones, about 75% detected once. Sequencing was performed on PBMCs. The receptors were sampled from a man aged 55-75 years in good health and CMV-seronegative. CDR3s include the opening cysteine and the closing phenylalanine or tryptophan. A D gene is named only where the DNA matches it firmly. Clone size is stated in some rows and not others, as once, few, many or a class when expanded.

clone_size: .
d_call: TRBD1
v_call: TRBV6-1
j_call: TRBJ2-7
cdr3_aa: CASITGGIYEQYF
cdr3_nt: TGTGCCAGCATTACAGGGGGAATCTACGAGCAGTACTTC

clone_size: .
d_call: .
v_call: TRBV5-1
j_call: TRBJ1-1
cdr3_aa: CASSPVGDTEAFF
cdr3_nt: TGCGCCAGCAGCCCGGTAGGGGACACTGAAGCTTTCTTT

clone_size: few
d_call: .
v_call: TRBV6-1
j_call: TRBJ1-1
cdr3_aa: CASSEIRREGAFF
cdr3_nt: TGTGCCAGCAGTGAAATCCGGAGGGAAGGAGCTTTCTTT

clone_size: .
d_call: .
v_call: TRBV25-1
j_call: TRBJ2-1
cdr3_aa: CASSDPRQRAAYNEQFF
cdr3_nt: TGTGCCAGCAGTGACCCCCGTCAGCGGGCTGCCTACAATGAGCAGTTCTTC

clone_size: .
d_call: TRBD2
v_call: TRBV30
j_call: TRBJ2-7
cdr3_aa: CAGVSGLAGDEYF
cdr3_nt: TGTGCCGGCGTCTCGGGACTAGCGGGAGATGAGTACTTC

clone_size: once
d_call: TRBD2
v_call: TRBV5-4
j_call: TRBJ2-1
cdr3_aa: CASSLGVGRELGNEQFF
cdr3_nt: TGTGCCAGCAGCTTGGGGGTTGGGCGGGAGCTAGGAAATGAGCAGTTCTTC

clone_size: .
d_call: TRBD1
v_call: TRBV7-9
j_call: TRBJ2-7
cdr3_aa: CASSYQELWGQRAEQYF
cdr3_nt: TGTGCCAGCAGCTATCAGGAACTCTGGGGACAGCGCGCCGAGCAGTACTTC

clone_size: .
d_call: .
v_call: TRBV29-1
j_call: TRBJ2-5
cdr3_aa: CSVVLRGAGETQYF
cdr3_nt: TGCAGCGTTGTTTTGCGCGGGGCGGGAGAGACCCAGTACTTC

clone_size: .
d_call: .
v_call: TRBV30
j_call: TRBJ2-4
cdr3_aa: CAWSRIWGERTKNIQYF
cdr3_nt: TGTGCCTGGAGTAGAATTTGGGGGGAGCGGACCAAAAACATTCAGTACTTC

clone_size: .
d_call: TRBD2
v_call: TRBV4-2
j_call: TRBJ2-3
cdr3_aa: CASSLGGLAGVADTQYF
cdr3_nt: TGTGCCAGCAGCCTGGGCGGGCTAGCGGGAGTGGCAGATACGCAGTATTTT

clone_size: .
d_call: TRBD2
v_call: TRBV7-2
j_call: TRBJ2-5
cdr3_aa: CASSQTGTSQETQYF
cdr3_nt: TGTGCCAGCAGCCAGACCGGGACTAGCCAAGAGACCCAGTACTTC

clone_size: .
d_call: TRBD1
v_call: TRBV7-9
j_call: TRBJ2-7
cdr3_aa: CASSPRTGKSYEQYF
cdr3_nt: TGTGCCAGCAGCCCGCGGACAGGGAAGTCTTACGAGCAGTACTTC

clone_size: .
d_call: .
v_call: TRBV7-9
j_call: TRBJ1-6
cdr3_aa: CASSPGYNSPLHF
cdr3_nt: TGTGCCAGCAGCCCAGGGTATAATTCACCCCTCCACTTT

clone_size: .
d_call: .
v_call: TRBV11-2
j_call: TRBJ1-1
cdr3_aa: CASSPGKAEAFF
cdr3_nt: TGTGCCAGCAGCCCAGGGAAAGCTGAAGCTTTCTTT

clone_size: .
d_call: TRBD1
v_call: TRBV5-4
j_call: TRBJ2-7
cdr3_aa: CASSNPRTGIEQYF
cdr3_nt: TGTGCCAGCAGTAATCCGAGGACAGGGATCGAGCAGTACTTC

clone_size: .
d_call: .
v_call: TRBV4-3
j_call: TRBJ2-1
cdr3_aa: CASSQDRAGSAYNEQFF
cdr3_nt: TGCGCCAGCAGCCAAGATCGGGCGGGGTCCGCCTACAATGAGCAGTTCTTC

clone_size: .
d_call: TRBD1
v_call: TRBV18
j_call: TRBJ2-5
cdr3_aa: CASSQGQGPETQYF
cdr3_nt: TGTGCCAGCTCACAGGGACAGGGTCCCGAGACCCAGTACTTC

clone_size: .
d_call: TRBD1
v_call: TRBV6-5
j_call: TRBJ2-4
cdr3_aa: CASRGQANIQYF
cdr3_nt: TGTGCCAGCAGGGGACAGGCCAACATTCAGTACTTC

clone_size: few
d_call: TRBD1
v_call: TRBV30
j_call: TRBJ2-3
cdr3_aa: CAWGQAEDTQYF
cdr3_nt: TGTGCCTGGGGACAGGCGGAGGATACGCAGTATTTT

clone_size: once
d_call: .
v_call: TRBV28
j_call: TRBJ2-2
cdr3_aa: CASSLRAGVGELFF
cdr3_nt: TGTGCCAGCAGTTTAAGGGCCGGGGTCGGGGAGCTGTTTTTT

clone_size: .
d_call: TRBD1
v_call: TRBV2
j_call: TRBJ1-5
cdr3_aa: CASSIQGAQPQHF
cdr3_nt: TGTGCCAGCAGTATACAGGGGGCTCAGCCCCAGCATTTT

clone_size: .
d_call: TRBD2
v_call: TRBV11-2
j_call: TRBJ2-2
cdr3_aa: CASSSGLAGGPVGELFF
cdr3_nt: TGTGCCAGCAGCTCCGGACTAGCGGGAGGGCCAGTCGGGGAGCTGTTTTTT

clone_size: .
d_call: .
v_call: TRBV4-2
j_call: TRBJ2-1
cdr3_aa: CASSAAAERDEQFF
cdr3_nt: TGTGCCAGCAGCGCAGCTGCGGAGAGGGATGAGCAGTTCTTC

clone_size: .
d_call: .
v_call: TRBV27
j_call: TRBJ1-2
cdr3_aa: CASSRSDGYTF
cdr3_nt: TGTGCCAGCAGTAGAAGCGATGGCTACACCTTC

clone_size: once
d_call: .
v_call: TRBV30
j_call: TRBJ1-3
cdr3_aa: CAWSVAGGRNTIYF
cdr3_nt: TGTGCCTGGAGTGTAGCGGGCGGACGAAACACCATATATTTT

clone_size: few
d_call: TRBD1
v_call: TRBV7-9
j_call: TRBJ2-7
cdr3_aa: CASSFGTGSVGEQYF
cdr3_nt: TGTGCCAGCAGCTTCGGGACAGGGAGTGTCGGCGAGCAGTACTTC

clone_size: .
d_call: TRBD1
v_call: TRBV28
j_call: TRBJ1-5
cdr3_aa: CASTSPWDSSRNQPQHF
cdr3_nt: TGTGCCAGCACCAGCCCGTGGGACAGTTCTCGGAATCAGCCCCAGCATTTT

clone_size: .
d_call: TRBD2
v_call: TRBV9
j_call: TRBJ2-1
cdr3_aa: CASSVVAGDPNEQFF
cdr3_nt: TGTGCCAGCAGCGTAGTGGCGGGAGACCCGAATGAGCAGTTCTTC